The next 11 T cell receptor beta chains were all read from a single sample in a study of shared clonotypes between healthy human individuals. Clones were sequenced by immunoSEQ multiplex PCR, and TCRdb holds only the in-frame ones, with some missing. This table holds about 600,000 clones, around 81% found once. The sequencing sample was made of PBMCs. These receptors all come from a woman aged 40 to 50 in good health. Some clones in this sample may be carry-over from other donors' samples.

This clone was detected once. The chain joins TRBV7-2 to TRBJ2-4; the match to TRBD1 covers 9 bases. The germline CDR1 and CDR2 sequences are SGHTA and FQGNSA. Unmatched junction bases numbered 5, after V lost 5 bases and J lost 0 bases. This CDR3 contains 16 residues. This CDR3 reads CASSPQGAIAKNIQYF. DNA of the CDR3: TGTGCCAGCAGCCCACAGGGGGCGATAGCCAAAAACATTCAGTACTTC.

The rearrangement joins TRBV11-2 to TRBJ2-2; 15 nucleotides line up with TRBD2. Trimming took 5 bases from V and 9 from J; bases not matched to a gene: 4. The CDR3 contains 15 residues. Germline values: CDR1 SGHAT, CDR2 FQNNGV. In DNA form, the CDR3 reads TGTGCCAGCAGCGAGGGACTAGCGGGAGGCCGGGAGCTGTTTTTT. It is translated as CASSEGLAGGRELFF.

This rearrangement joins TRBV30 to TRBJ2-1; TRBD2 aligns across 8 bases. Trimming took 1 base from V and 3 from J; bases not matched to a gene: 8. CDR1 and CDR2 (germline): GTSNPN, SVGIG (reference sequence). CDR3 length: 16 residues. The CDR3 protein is CAWSAVAGLNYNEQFF. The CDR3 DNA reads TGTGCCTGGAGTGCGGTAGCGGGACTGAACTACAATGAGCAGTTCTTC. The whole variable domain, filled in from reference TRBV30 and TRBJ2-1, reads SQTIHQWPATLVQPVGSPLSLECTVEGTSNPNLYWYRQAAGRGLQLLFYSVGIGQISSEVPQNLSASRPQDRQFILSSKKLLLSDSGFYLCAWSAVAGLNYNEQFFGPGTRLTVL.

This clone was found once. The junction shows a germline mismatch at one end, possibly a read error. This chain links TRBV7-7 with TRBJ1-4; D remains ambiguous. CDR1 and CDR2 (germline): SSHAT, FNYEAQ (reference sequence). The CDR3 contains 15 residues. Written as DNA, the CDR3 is TGTGCTAGCAGCTTAGCGCGGGCACCAAATGAAAAACTGTTTTTT. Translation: CASSLARAPNEKLFF.

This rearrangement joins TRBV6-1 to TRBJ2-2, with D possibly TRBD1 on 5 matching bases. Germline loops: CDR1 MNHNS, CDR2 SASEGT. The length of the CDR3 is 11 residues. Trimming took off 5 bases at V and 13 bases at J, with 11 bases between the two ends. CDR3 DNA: TGTGCCAGCAGTAAAGGGGCCTTGCTGTTTTTT. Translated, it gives CASSKGALLFF.

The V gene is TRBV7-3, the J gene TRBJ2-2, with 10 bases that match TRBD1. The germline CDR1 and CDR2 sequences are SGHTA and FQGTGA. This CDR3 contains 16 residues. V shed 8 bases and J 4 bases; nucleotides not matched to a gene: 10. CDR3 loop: CASGRTGGAVTGELFF. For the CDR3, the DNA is TGTGCCAGCGGGAGGACAGGGGGAGCGGTCACCGGGGAGCTGTTTTTT. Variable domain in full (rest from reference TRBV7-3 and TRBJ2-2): GAGVSQTPSNKVTEKGKYVELRCDPISGHTALYWYRQSLGQGPEFLIYFQGTGAADDSGLPNDRFFAVRPEGSVSTLKIQRTERGDSAVYLCASGRTGGAVTGELFFGEGSRLTVL.

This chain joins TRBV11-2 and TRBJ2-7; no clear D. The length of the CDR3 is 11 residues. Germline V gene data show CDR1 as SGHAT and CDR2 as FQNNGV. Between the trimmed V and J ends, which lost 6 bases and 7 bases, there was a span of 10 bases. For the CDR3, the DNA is TGTGCCAGCAGTGAGGCAGATGAGCAGTACTTC. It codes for CASSEADEQYF.

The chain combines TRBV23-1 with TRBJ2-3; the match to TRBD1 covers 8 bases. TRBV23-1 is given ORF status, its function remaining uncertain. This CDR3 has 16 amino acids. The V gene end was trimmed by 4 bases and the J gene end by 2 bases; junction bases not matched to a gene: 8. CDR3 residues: CASSRTGIDSTDTQYF. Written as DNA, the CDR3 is TGCGCCAGCAGTCGGACAGGGATTGATTCCACAGATACGCAGTATTTT.

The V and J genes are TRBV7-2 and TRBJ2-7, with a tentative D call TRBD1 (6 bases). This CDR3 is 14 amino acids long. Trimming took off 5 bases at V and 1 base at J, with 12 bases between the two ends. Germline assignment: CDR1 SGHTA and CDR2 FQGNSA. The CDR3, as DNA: TGTGCCAGCAGCAATCGTGGACAGTCCTACGAGCAGTACTTC. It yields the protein CASSNRGQSYEQYF.

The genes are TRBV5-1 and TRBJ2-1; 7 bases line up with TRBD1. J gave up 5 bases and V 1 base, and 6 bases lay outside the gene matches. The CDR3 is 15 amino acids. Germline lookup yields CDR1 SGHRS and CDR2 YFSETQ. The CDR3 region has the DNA TGCGCCAGCAGCTTGTCCAGGGGGAGAAACAATGAGCAGTTCTTC. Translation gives CASSLSRGRNNEQFF. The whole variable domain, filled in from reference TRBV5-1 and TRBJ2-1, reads KAGVTQTPRYLIKTRGQQVTLSCSPISGHRSVSWYQQTPGQGLQFLFEYFSETQRNKGNFPGRFSGRQFSNSRSEMNVSTLELGDSALYLCASSLSRGRNNEQFFGPGTRLTVL.

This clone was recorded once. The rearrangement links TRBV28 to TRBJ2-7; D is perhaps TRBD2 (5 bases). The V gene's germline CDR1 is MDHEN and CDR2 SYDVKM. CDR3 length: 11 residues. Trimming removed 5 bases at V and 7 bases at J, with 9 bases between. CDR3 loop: CASSRGIEQYF. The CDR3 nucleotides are TGTGCCAGCAGTAGAGGGATTGAGCAGTACTTC.